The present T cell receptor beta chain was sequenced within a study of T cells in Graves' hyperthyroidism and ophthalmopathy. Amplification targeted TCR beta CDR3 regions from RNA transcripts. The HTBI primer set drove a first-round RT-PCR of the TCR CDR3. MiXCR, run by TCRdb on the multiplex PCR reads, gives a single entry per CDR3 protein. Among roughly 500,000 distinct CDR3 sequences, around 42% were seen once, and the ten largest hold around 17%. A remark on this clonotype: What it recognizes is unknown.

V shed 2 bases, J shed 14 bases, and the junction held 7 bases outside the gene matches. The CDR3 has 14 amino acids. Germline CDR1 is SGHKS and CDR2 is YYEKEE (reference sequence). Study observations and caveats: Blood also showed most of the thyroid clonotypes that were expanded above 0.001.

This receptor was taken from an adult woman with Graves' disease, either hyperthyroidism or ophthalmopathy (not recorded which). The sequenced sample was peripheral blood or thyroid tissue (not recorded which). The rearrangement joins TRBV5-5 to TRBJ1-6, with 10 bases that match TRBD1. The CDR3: CASSLDRGRAALHF. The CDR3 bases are TGTGCCAGCAGCTTAGACAGGGGGCGTGCGGCCCTCCACTTT.